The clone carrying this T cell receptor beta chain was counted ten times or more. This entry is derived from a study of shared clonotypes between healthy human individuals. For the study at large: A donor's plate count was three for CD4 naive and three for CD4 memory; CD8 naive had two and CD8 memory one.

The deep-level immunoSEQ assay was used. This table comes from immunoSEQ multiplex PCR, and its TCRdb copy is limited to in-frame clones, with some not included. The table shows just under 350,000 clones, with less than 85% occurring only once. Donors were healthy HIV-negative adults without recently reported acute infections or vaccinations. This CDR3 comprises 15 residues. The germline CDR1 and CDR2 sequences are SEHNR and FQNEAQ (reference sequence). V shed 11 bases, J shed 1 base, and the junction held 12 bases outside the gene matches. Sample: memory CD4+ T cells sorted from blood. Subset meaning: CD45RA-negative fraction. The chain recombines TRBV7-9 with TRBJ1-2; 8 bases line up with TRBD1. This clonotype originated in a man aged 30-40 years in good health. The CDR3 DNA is TGTGCCTTGCCGACAGGGGCTGAATTTAACTATGGCTACACCTTC. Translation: CALPTGAEFNYGYTF.